These T cell receptor beta chains were read from a single sample in a study of blood T cell repertoires in COVID-19. The repertoire was sequenced with immunoSEQ multiplex PCR; TCRdb's copy has only in-frame clones and lacks some. This table holds some 210,000 clones, 82% found once. What was sequenced was peripheral blood. The receptors stem from a middle-aged woman with acute or convalescent COVID-19. Each CDR3 is given with its conserved first and last residue. D genes are given only for firm matches. The size of a clone is reported for some rows only, either as once, few or many, or as a class for expanded clones.

j_call v_call d_call clone_size cdr3_nt cdr3_aa
TRBJ2-7 TRBV27 TRBD2 - TGTGCCAGCAGTTCCCCGACTAGCGGGAGACACGAGCAGTACTTC CASSSPTSGRHEQYF
TRBJ2-2 TRBV11-3 - - TGTGCCAGCAGCTTAGCTTCCAACACCGGGGAGCTGTTTTTT CASSLASNTGELFF
TRBJ1-1 TRBV30 - - TGTGCCTGGAGTGTACAGCTCATGAACACTGAAGCTTTCTTT CAWSVQLMNTEAFF
TRBJ1-5 TRBV19 TRBD1 - TGTGCCAGTAAAGGGACAGGGGGCGCTTTTGGCAATCAGCCCCAGCATTTT CASKGTGGAFGNQPQHF
TRBJ1-1 TRBV19 - - TGTGCCAGTAGTATAGATCACAGGGAGGGGAACACTGAAGCTTTCTTT CASSIDHREGNTEAFF
TRBJ2-2 TRBV18 - - TGTGCCAGCCAGGGGTCGAGGGACACCGGGGAGCTGTTTTTT CASQGSRDTGELFF
TRBJ1-1 TRBV2 - - TGTGCCAGCAGACTCATGGGCGAAGCTTTCTTT CASRLMGEAFF
TRBJ2-3 TRBV11-2 TRBD2 - TGTGCCAGCAGCCTGGCGGGGGGTGGCACAGATACGCAGTATTTT CASSLAGGGTDTQYF
TRBJ2-7 TRBV15 - - TGTGCCACCAGCAGAGATCTAGACAGCGCCTACGAGCAGTACTTC CATSRDLDSAYEQYF
TRBJ2-7 TRBV5-8 - once TGTGCCAGCAGCTTATCGAGGACAGCGGTACTCTACGAGCAGTACTTC CASSLSRTAVLYEQYF
TRBJ1-1 TRBV19 - - TGTGCCAGTAGTATAAGGGGCCGCAACACTGAAGCTTTCTTT CASSIRGRNTEAFF
TRBJ1-1 TRBV7-8 - - TGTGCCAGCAGCTGGGGGGGGAACACTGAAGCTTTCTTT CASSWGGNTEAFF
TRBJ2-2 TRBV7-3 TRBD1 - TGTGCCAGCAGCCCATTCCCCCAGGGGGTTAGTAACACCGGGGAGCTGTTTTTT CASSPFPQGVSNTGELFF
TRBJ2-7 TRBV27 - - TGTGCCAGCAGGTCCGGGACAAGCAACGAGCAGTACTTC CASRSGTSNEQYF
TRBJ2-1 TRBV10-3 - - TGTGCCATCAGTGAGACGGGGGACAATGAGCAGTTCTTC CAISETGDNEQFF
TRBJ2-1 TRBV15 TRBD1 - TGTGCCACCAGTACCTCGGGACAGGGGAACTACAATGAGCAGTTCTTC CATSTSGQGNYNEQFF
TRBJ1-2 TRBV19 - - TGTGCCAGTAGTATCTACGGTAACTATGGCTACACCTTC CASSIYGNYGYTF
TRBJ2-1 TRBV11-2 TRBD2 - TGTGCCAGCAGCCCTCTTACTAGCGGGAGAGCCAATGAGCAGTTCTTC CASSPLTSGRANEQFF
TRBJ1-2 TRBV7-2 - - TGTGCCAGCAGCTTAGAGGCAGGATACTATGGCTACACCTTC CASSLEAGYYGYTF
TRBJ2-5 TRBV11-3 - - TGTGCCAGCAGCTTAGATTCAAAAGGAGGGGAGACCCAGTACTTC CASSLDSKGGETQYF
TRBJ2-1 TRBV29-1 TRBD2 - TGCAGCGCTGCGGGAGGGACCTACTACAATGAGCAGTTCTTC CSAAGGTYYNEQFF
TRBJ2-5 TRBV5-4 TRBD2 - TGTGCCAGCAGCTTGGAGGGGACTAGCGGGAGGGAGACCCAGTACTTC CASSLEGTSGRETQYF
TRBJ2-7 TRBV6-1 TRBD1 few TGTGCCAGCAGTGAACCCAGGGGGAACTACGAGCAGTACTTC CASSEPRGNYEQYF
TRBJ2-1 TRBV27 TRBD2 - TGTGCCAGCACCCCAGCGGGAGGGGGTAACAATGAGCAGTTCTTC CASTPAGGGNNEQFF
TRBJ1-6 TRBV19 TRBD1 - TGTGCCAGTAGAACCTACACAGGGGGCAGGTCACCCCTCCACTTT CASRTYTGGRSPLHF
TRBJ2-7 TRBV7-9 - few TGTGCCAGCAGCTTAGACAGTCCCTACGAGCAGTACTTC CASSLDSPYEQYF
TRBJ2-1 TRBV19 - - TGTGCCAGTAGTATAAGGGGGGGGACCTACAATGAGCAGTTCTTC CASSIRGGTYNEQFF
TRBJ2-7 TRBV27 TRBD2 - TGTGCCAGCGCGTCGGGGGGAGAGCAGTACTTC CASASGGEQYF
TRBJ2-3 TRBV7-8 TRBD1 - TGTGCCAGCAGCTTAGCAAGTGGGACAGATCCACAGTATTTT CASSLASGTDPQYF
TRBJ2-2 TRBV3-1/TRBV3-2 TRBD2 - TGTGCCAGCAGCGTTCTCTCTAGCGGGCCGAACACCGGGGAGCTGTTTTTT CASSVLSSGPNTGELFF
TRBJ1-5 TRBV2 TRBD1 - TGTGCCAGCAGGGACCTCCGGGACAGGATAATCAGCCCAGAGAATTTT CASRDLRDRIISPENF
TRBJ1-3 TRBV7-7 - few TGTGCCAGCAGCTTAGGTTCGGGCTCTGGAAACACCATATATTTT CASSLGSGSGNTIYF
TRBJ2-2 TRBV4-3 - - TGCGCCAGCAGCTGGACCGGGACGAACACCGGGGAGCTGTTTTTT CASSWTGTNTGELFF
TRBJ2-7 TRBV5-6 TRBD1 - TGTGCCAGCAGCATGGAGGGACAGGGGGCGCTCGAGCAGTACTTC CASSMEGQGALEQYF
TRBJ2-3 TRBV27 - - TGTGCCAGCAGTTTAAACAGTCCTACTAGCACAGATACGCAGTATTTT CASSLNSPTSTDTQYF
TRBJ2-2 TRBV4-1 - - TGCGCCAGCAGCCAAGATCGTGTTAGCATTAACACCGGGGAGCTGTTTTTT CASSQDRVSINTGELFF